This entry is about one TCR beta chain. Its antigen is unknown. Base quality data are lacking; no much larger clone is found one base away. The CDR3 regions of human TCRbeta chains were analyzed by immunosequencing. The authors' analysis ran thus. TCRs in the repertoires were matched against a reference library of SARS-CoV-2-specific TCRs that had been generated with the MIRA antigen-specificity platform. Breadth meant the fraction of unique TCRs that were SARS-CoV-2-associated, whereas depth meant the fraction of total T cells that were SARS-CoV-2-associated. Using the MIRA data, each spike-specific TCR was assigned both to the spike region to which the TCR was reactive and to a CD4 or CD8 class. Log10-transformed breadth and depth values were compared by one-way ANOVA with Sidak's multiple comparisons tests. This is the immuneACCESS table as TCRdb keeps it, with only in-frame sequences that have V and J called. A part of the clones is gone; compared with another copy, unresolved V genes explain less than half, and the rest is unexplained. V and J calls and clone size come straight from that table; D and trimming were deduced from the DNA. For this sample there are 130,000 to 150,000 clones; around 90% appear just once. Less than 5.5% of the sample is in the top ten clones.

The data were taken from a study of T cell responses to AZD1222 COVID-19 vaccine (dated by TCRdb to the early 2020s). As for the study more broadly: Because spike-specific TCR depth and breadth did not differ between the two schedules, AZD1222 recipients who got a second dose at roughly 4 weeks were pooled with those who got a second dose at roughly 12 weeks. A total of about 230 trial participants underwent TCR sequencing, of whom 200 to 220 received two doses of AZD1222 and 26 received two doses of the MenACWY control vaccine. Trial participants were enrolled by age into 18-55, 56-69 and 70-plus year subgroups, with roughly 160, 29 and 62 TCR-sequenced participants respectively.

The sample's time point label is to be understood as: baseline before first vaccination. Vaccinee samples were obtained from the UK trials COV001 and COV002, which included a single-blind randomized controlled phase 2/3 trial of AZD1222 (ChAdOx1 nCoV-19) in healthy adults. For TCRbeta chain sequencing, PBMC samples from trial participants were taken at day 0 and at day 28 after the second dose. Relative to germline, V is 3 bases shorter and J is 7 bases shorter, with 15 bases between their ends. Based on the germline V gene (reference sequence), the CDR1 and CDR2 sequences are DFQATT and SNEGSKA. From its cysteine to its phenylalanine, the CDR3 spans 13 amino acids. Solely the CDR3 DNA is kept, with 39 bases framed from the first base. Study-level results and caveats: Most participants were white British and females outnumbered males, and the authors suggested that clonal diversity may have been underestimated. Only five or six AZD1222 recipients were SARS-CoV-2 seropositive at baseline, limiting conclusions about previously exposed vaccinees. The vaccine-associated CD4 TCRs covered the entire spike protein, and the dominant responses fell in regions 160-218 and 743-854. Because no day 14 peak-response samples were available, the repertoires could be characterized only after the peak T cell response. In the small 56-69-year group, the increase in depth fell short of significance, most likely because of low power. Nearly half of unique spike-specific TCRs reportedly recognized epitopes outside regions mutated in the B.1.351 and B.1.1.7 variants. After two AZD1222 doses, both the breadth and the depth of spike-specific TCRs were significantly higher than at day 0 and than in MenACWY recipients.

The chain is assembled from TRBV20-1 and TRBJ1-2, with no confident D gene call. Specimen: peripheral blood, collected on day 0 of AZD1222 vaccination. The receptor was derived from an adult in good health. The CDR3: CSASPGGWGGYTF. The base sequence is TGCAGTGCTAGTCCGGGCGGGTGGGGTGGCTACACCTTC.